Listed here is a single TCR beta chain. The sample belongs to a study of T cell responses to AZD1222 COVID-19 vaccine. Study-wide context: Second-dose schedules of about 4 or about 12 weeks were combined.

The repertoire was sequenced with immunoSEQ multiplex PCR; TCRdb's copy has only in-frame clones and lacks some. Seen here are 60,000 to 100,000 clones, about 90% observed once, and the top ten hold about a quarter. Germline loops: CDR1 SGHAT, CDR2 FQNNGV. V lost 2 bases, J lost 7 bases, and 9 bases lay in between. The CDR3 is made up of 13 amino acids. This TCR was sampled from an adult in good health. The chain recombines TRBV11-2 with TRBJ1-5; possibly TRBD1 for D (5 bases). The sample here was peripheral blood, taken on day 0 of AZD1222 vaccination. The DNA of the CDR3 is TGTGCCAGCAGCTTAAGGGGAGACCAGCCCCAGCATTTT. Its protein product is CASSLRGDQPQHF.